This T cell receptor beta chain was identified during a study of post-analysis software for immune sequencing data. Background on the study: Relapsing-remitting, secondary progressive and progressive-relapsing forms of multiple sclerosis all featured among disease courses.

As for this clonotype: Its antigen is still unknown.

Overall study findings and caveats: Among roughly five TRBV segments more frequent in patients than controls were TRBV5-6, TRBV5-1 and TRBV20-1. Controls showed significantly higher normalized Chao1 diversity than did multiple sclerosis patients. Batch-mates among the samples co-clustered strongly by F measure.

V was clipped by 0 bases and J by 8 bases, with 10 bases between them. This CDR3 spans 13 amino acids. Sequencing libraries made from TCR beta cDNA carried unique molecular identifiers. Out of 1 to 10 million T cells, 480,000 or so cDNA molecules were generated. TCRdb re-analysed the PCR reads in MiXCR, keeping a single row per CDR3 protein. This table holds 740,000 or so distinct CDR3 sequences, roughly 50% found once. The specimen sequenced was blood. This rearrangement joins TRBV12-3 or TRBV12-4 to TRBJ1-2; tentative D call: TRBD1 (5 bases). This TCR was recovered from a girl under 18 with multiple sclerosis. The CDR3 spells CASSLADSRGYTF. The CDR3 coding sequence is TGTGCCAGCAGTTTAGCTGACAGTCGCGGCTACACCTTC.